The entry below describes one T cell receptor beta chain. This receptor's antigen is unknown. This sample was taken from a study of T cells in women clearing cervical HPV infection (dated by TCRdb to about 2018). For the wider study: The cases were fewer than 30 women with histologically confirmed HPV16-related CIN3 or worse, and 2 of these cases were invasive cancers. Controls were 25 or so women whose single incident HPV16 infection cleared within 12 months without precancer or cancer developing. Blood from cases was collected at the visit where the lesion was first found, while blood from controls was collected once the infection could no longer be detected. Among cases, blood sampling occurred a median of about 160 days after lesion detection, with an interquartile range of roughly 90 to 200 days. Since HLA typing was available for only a few women, HLA type could not be ruled out as a confounder. Nested within Costa Rica's Guanacaste HPV Natural History Study, an exploratory proof-of-principle case-control study compared TCR repertoires across cervical HPV16 outcomes. Cases were matched to controls by age within five years and by the year the sample was collected. Cases had a median age of roughly 30 years compared with approximately 40 for controls, and baseline characteristics showed no significant differences between the groups. In the parent cohort, about 10,000 women aged 18 or older were enrolled in Guanacaste, Costa Rica, during 1993 to 1994 and then followed for approximately 7 years. Five blinded duplicates per group were added as quality controls, so that around 60 samples were obtained: around 50 participants and roughly ten replicates. The study at large found these results: Significantly higher TCR repertoire richness was observed in CIN3+ cases than in controls across sequencing depths, whereas no difference in evenness was found. Cases were distinguished from controls with an estimated AUC of around 0.85 by random forest classifiers combining richness and V gene abundances. Because the number of T cells per sample was unknown, the richness differences could reflect varying T-cell content rather than repertoire biology. The cross-sectional design could not show whether the associations came before the infection or were a result of it, and neither effector/memory subsets nor HPV-specific T cells were isolated.

The immunoSEQ assay used multiplex PCR to amplify TCR beta CDR3 regions from an average of approximately 1,200 ng of genomic DNA per sample. To correct primer bias, the assay used a complete synthetic TCR repertoire to set an amplification baseline. The amplicons were sequenced on the Illumina platform. Concerning the study's data processing: Error correction of the sequences involved clustering with frequency ratios plus a modified nearest-neighbor algorithm, after which the sequences were analyzed in the immunoSEQ Analyzer using IMGT gene definitions. At each rarefaction depth, TCR richness and evenness were averaged across 20 rarefaction repeats, and samples with fewer sequences than that depth were excluded. Wilcoxon rank sum tests with FDR correction were used to compare V, D and J gene relative abundances between the groups. Blinded duplicates gave an intraclass correlation of under 97% for TCR richness and an average of roughly 82% across some 69 gene segments. In TCRdb, the immuneACCESS table is reduced to in-frame sequences with V and J assigned. These tables do not hold every clone; where another copy was compared, an unresolved V gene accounts for under half, and the others remain unexplained. V, J and clone size derive from that table, while D and trimming were established from the DNA sequence. The sample table on file contains roughly 35,000 clones. The ten most abundant clones make up roughly 1.6% of the sample.

Every participant had a single incident cervical HPV16 infection, and women with prevalent HPV16 infections were excluded. Cervical HPV DNA was detected with MY09/MY11 PCR, and genotyping was done by dot-blot hybridization. About 14 mL of heparinized blood were centrifuged, and the buffy coat was split into aliquots, frozen at -30 degrees C, and then kept at -80 degrees C. Genomic DNA was extracted from buffy coat specimens using QIAGEN kits. Material: blood buffy coat. The TCR comes from a woman aged 18 to 75 with a cervical HPV16 infection that either progressed to CIN3+ or cleared (not recorded which).

The covered CDR3 bases are TGCGCCAGCAGCGGGGCGGGGGTGGGCGTGAATGAG. The resulting protein is CASSGAGVGVNE. The complete CDR3 reads CASSGAGVGVNEQFF. The rearranged segments are TRBV5-1 and TRBJ2-1; the central 7 bases match TRBD2. The CDR3 is cut off 3 residues early in the read; its end comes from the germline J gene. The CDR3 contains 15 residues, cysteine and phenylalanine counted. The DNA has 36 bases, all within the CDR3, and is read from base 1. CDR1 and CDR2 were assigned from the germline V gene as SGHRS and YFSETQ. V is cut back by 4 bases and J by 7 bases, with 11 bases in the junction unmatched.